This TCR beta chain was observed in a study of shared clonotypes between healthy human individuals. For this clone: Different DNA sequences within this sample yield the same CDR3.

Produced via immunoSEQ multiplex PCR; TCRdb's table is partial and in-frame only. The table shows about 1,900,000 clones, with about 95% occurring only once. Naivety among CD8 cells was defined by CD45RO negativity and positive CCR7 selection, thereby excluding terminally differentiated effector memory CD45RA+ cells. After removal of 4 bases from V and 0 bases from J, the junction contained 5 bases not matched to a gene. This CDR3 has 15 amino acids. Germline V lookup: CDR1 MGHRA, CDR2 YSYEKL. Source material: naive CD8+ T cells sorted from blood. The V and J genes are TRBV4-1 and TRBJ2-7, with 8 bases that match TRBD1. This TCR derives from a man younger than 30 in good health. The CDR3 loop is CASSPRDRSSYEQYF. The CDR3 nucleotides are TGCGCCAGCAGCCCGAGGGACAGGAGCTCCTACGAGCAGTACTTC.